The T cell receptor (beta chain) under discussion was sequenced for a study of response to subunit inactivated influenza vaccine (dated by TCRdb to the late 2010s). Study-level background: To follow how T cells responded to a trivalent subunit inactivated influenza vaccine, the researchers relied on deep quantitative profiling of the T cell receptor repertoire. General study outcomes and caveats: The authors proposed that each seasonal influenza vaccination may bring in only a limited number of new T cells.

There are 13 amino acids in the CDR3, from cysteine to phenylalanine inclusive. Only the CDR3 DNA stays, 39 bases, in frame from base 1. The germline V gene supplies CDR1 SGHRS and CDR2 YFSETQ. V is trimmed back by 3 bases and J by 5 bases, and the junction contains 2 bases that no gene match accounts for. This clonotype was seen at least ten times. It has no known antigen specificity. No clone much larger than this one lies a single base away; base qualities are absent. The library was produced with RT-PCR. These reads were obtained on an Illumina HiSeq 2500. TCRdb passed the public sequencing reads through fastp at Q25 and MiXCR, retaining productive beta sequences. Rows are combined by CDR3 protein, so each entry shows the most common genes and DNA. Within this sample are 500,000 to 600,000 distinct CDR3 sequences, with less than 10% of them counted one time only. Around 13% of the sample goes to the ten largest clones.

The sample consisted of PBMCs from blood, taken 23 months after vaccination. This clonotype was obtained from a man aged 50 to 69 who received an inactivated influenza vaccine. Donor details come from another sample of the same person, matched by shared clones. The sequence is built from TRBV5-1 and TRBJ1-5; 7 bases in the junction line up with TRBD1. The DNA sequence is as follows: TGCGCCAGCAGCTGGCAGGGGGATCAGCCCCAGCATTTT. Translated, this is CASSWQGDQPQHF.